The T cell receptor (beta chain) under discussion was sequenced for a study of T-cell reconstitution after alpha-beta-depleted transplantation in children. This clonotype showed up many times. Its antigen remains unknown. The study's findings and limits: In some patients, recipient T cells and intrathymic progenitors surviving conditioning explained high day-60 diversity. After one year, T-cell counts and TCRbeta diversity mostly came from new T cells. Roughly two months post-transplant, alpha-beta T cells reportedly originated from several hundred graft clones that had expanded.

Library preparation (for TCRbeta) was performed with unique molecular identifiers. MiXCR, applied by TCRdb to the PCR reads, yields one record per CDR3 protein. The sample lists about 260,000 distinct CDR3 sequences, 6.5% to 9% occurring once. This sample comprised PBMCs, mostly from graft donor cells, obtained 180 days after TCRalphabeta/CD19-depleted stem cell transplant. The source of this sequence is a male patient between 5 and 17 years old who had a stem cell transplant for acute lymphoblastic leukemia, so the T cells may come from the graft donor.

The CDR3 region is CASSLARRGNEQFF. Written as DNA, the CDR3 is TGTGCCAGCAGCTTAGCTCGCAGGGGTAATGAGCAGTTCTTC. The chain links TRBV11-1 to TRBJ2-1, with D tentatively TRBD1 (6 bases). V was cut by 0 bases and J by 7 bases, with 10 bases left in between. This CDR3 has 14 amino acids. The V gene's germline CDR1 is SGHAT and CDR2 FQDESV (reference sequence).